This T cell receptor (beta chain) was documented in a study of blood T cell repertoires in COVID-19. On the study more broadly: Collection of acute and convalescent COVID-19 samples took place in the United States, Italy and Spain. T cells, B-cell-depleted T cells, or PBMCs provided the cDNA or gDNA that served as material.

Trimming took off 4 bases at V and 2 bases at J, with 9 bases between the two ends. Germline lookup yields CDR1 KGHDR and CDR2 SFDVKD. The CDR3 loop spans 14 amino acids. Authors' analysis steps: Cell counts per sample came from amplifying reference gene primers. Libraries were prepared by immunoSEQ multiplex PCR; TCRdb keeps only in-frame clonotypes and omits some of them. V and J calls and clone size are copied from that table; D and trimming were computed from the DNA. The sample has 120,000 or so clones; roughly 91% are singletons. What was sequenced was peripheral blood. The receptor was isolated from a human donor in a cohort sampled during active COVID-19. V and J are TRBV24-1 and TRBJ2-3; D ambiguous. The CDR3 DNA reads TGTGCCACCAGTGAAGACTGGCTCACAGATACGCAGTATTTT. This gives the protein CATSEDWLTDTQYF.